Each of the 28 T cell receptor beta chains below was sequenced from the same sample in a study of T cell clonality in common variable immunodeficiency. Profiling relied on immunoSEQ multiplex PCR, and the TCRdb table lists in-frame clones only, not all of them. The data show fewer than 50,000 clones, with none appearing a single time. The sample consisted of peripheral blood mononuclear cells. These receptors came from a person between 18 and 75 years old in good health.

This clone occurred many times. The observed sequence ends 3 residues before the CDR3 terminus, with the missing tail filled in from the germline J gene. The gene calls are TRBV7-9 and TRBJ2-1; 11 nucleotides align to TRBD2. The CDR3 extends over 15 amino acids. V lost 7 bases to trimming and J lost 7 bases; unmatched junction nucleotides: 9. The V gene's germline CDR1 is SEHNR and CDR2 FQNEAQ (reference sequence). The sequenced part of the CDR3 DNA is TGTGCCAGCACCATGACTAGCGGGACCGCAAATGAG. Its translation is CASTMTSGTANE. The whole CDR3 protein is CASTMTSGTANEQFF.

This clone was seen ten or more times. The observed sequence ends 3 residues before the CDR3 terminus, with the missing tail filled in from the germline J gene. V and J are TRBV5-1 and TRBJ2-1; the match to TRBD1 covers 8 bases. V lost 3 bases and J lost 0; bases outside the gene matches: 2. Germline assignment: CDR1 SGHRS and CDR2 YFSETQ. The CDR3 loop spans 15 amino acids. The CDR3 loop reads CASSSGTGSYNEQFF. The sequenced part of the CDR3 DNA is TGCGCCAGCAGCTCCGGGACAGGCTCCTACAATGAG. The full variable domain, with the rest looked up from reference TRBV5-1 and TRBJ2-1, is KAGVTQTPRYLIKTRGQQVTLSCSPISGHRSVSWYQQTPGQGLQFLFEYFSETQRNKGNFPGRFSGRQFSNSRSEMNVSTLELGDSALYLCASSSGTGSYNEQFFGPGTRLTVL.

At least ten counts were recorded for this clone. Read data end 3 residues before the CDR3 end; the end is taken from the germline J gene. The genes are TRBV7-2 and TRBJ2-5, with 10 bases that match TRBD2. Germline V gives CDR1 SGHTA, CDR2 FQGNSA. The trim removed 4 bases at V and 5 bases at J, leaving 7 bases unmatched. The CDR3 extends over 15 amino acids. CDR3 amino acids: CASSSQRGGVETQYF. CDR3 bases read: TGTGCCAGCAGCTCTCAGCGGGGGGGCGTGGAGACC.

This clone was seen at least ten times. Sequencing ends 3 residues short of the CDR3 end; the germline J gene provides the rest. The rearrangement uses TRBV30 and TRBJ1-2; 10 bases are shared with TRBD1. CDR3 size: 13 residues. Germline CDR1 is GTSNPN and CDR2 is SVGIG (reference sequence). The trim removed 2 bases at V and 5 bases at J, leaving 2 bases unmatched. This CDR3 is CAWSPGQGYGYTF. The sequenced CDR3 bases are TGTGCCTGGAGTCCGGGACAGGGGTATGGC.

A word on this clone: The CDR3 is cut off 3 residues early in the read; its end comes from the germline J gene. The chain links TRBV19 to TRBJ1-1, with 11 bases fitting TRBD1. Germline V gene data show CDR1 as LNHDA and CDR2 as SQIVND (reference sequence). The CDR3 has 13 amino acids. CDR3 sequence reads: CASSTEDRGLAFF. The part of the CDR3 DNA that was read is TGTGCCAGTAGTACCGAGGACAGGGGGCTA.

This clone was seen at least ten times. The observed sequence ends 3 residues before the CDR3 terminus, with the missing tail filled in from the germline J gene. V and J are TRBV12-3 or TRBV12-4 and TRBJ2-7; 9 bases are a match to TRBD2. This CDR3 region has 16 residues. J lost 1 base, V lost 5 bases, and 9 bases had no gene match. CDR3 protein: CASSPYSGGLSYEQYF. The DNA read from the CDR3 is TGTGCCAGCAGTCCTTATAGCGGGGGCCTGTCCTACGAG.

This clone was picked up many times. The read ends 3 residues before the CDR3 terminus; that terminus is restored from the germline J gene. The gene calls are TRBV7-8 and TRBJ2-1, with 10 nucleotides matching TRBD1. The V segment lost 1 base and the J segment 4 bases; nucleotides outside the gene matches: 1. The CDR3 is 15 residues long. In germline, CDR1 is SGHVS, CDR2 FQNEAQ. Here the CDR3 reads CASSLVGQGYNEQFF. CDR3 DNA (partial): TGTGCCAGCAGCTTAGTGGGACAGGGGTACAATGAG. The full variable domain, rest sourced from reference TRBV7-8 and TRBJ2-1, is GAGVSQSPRYKVAKRGQDVALRCDPISGHVSLFWYQQALGQGPEFLTYFQNEAQLDKSGLPSDRFFAERPEGSVSTLKIQRTQQEDSAVYLCASSLVGQGYNEQFFGPGTRLTVL.

In its sample, this clone was seen many times. The sequence runs out 3 residues before the end of the CDR3; the remainder is reconstructed from the germline J gene. The gene calls are TRBV9 and TRBJ2-3; D is possibly TRBD1 (5 bases). The CDR3 extends over 16 amino acids. Germline V CDR1 and CDR2: SGDLS, YYNGEE. V shed 1 base and J shed 5 bases, with 17 bases lying between them. The CDR3 bases that were read are TGTGCCAGCAGCGTAACCTCCCAGGGCTCACGAGATACG. It is translated as CASSVTSQGSRDT. The whole CDR3 is CASSVTSQGSRDTQYF.

This clone was seen many times. The read finishes 3 residues shy of the CDR3 end, and the germline J gene is used to complete it. This chain links TRBV2 with TRBJ2-7; 8 nucleotides align to TRBD2. The J segment lost 0 bases and the V segment lost 5 bases, leaving 15 bases of the junction unmatched. The length of the CDR3 is 18 residues. CDR1 is SNHLY, CDR2 FYNNEI, per germline. CDR3 region: CASSPDRTSTPPSYEQYF. The DNA read from the CDR3 is TGTGCCAGCAGTCCGGACCGGACTAGCACCCCCCCCTCCTACGAG.

This clone came up many times. The read halts 3 residues ahead of the CDR3 end, with the missing end drawn from the germline J gene. The V gene is TRBV7-2, the J gene TRBJ2-7, with D hard to call. The CDR3 totals 15 residues. CDR1 is SGHTA and CDR2 is FQGNSA in the germline V gene. V was shortened by 4 bases and J by 2 bases, with 15 bases between the two germline ends. The CDR3 bases that were read are TGTGCCAGCAGCTCAAACCCAGGAATAGCCTACGAG. This encodes CASSSNPGIAYE. From start to end, the CDR3 is CASSSNPGIAYEQYF.

This clone has a count of ten or more. The CDR3 goes on 3 residues after the read ends, and that part is filled in from the germline J gene. The chain combines TRBV13 with TRBJ1-2; 7 positions match TRBD1. CDR3 size: 16 residues. Germline V CDR1 and CDR2: PRHDT, FYEKMQ (reference sequence). V lost 4 bases, J lost 1 base, and 9 bases stayed unmatched. This CDR3 is CASSSHDRDLNYGYTF. Partial CDR3 DNA: TGTGCCAGCAGCTCCCACGACAGGGACCTTAACTATGGC.

The table lists this clone with many counts. The DNA ends 3 residues before the CDR3 does, and the rest of the CDR3 is filled in from the germline J gene. This chain links TRBV14 with TRBJ1-2; TRBD1 matches at 9 bases. The CDR3 runs 17 residues. V lost 0 bases, J lost 7 bases, and 12 bases stayed unmatched. CDR1 and CDR2 from the germline V gene are SGHDN and FVKESK. CDR3 sequence: CASSQDPRDRAAGGYTF. Incomplete CDR3 DNA: TGTGCCAGCAGCCAAGATCCCCGGGACAGGGCAGCCGGTGGC.

This clone was seen at least ten times. With the read ending 3 residues before the CDR3 end, the germline J gene is used to fill in that end. The chain links TRBV30 to TRBJ2-1; D ambiguous. CDR1 and CDR2 (germline): GTSNPN, SVGIG (reference sequence). This CDR3 contains 14 residues. Trimming removed 5 bases at V and 3 bases at J, with 14 bases between. The sequenced CDR3 bases are TGTGCCTGGTCAGCGATCCCACTCTACAATGAG. Protein sequence: CAWSAIPLYNE. The full CDR3 sequence reads CAWSAIPLYNEQFF.

The sample holds many counts of this clone. The read finishes 3 residues shy of the CDR3 end, and the germline J gene is used to complete it. The chain has TRBV10-3 and TRBJ1-1; no clear D. Per germline, CDR1 ENHRY and CDR2 SYGVKD. The CDR3 runs 11 residues. Trimming took off 5 bases at V and 3 bases at J, with 4 bases between the two ends. The covered CDR3 bases are TGTGCCATCAGTTCAGACACTGAA. Its protein product is CAISSDTE. The full CDR3 reads CAISSDTEAFF.

This clone occurred many times. The read is 3 residues too short to cover the CDR3 end, so that end is filled in from the germline J gene. The chain links TRBV13 to TRBJ2-1; D call uncertain. The CDR3 runs to 13 residues. The V gene lost 0 bases and the J gene lost 6 bases, with 6 bases spanning the gap. Looked up from germline, CDR1 is PRHDT and CDR2 is FYEKMQ (reference sequence). The sequenced part of the CDR3 DNA is TGTGCCAGCAGCTTAGGTACAGCCAATGAG. This codes for CASSLGTANE. The entire CDR3 is CASSLGTANEQFF.

This clone was counted ten times or more. The read finishes 3 residues shy of the CDR3 end, and the germline J gene is used to complete it. This sequence joins TRBV14 and TRBJ2-7, with 8 bases aligning to TRBD1. The CDR3 is made up of 15 amino acids. Germline V gene data show CDR1 as SGHDN and CDR2 as FVKESK. V was pared by 2 bases and J by 3 bases, with 6 bases of the junction left unmatched. The chain's CDR3 is CASSQRTGQGYEQYF. The part of the CDR3 DNA that was read is TGTGCCAGCAGCCAAAGAACAGGACAGGGCTACGAG.

There are many counts of this clone. The read stops 3 residues short of the end of the CDR3; the missing end is completed from the germline J gene. This CDR3 is also generated by other DNA sequences in the sample. The genes are TRBV28 and TRBJ2-5, with D uncertain. The CDR3 consists of 10 residues. V was shortened by 6 bases and J by 4 bases, with 3 bases between the two germline ends. The germline V gene has CDR1 MDHEN and CDR2 SYDVKM. The part of the CDR3 DNA that was read is TGTGCCAGCAGCAGAGAGACC. Residues: CASSRET. The CDR3 in full is CASSRETQYF.

This clone was detected many times. The CDR3 extends 3 residues past the end of the read, so its final part is completed from the germline J gene. J is TRBJ1-1 and V is TRBV6-2 or TRBV6-3, with D unclear. Germline V gene sequence: CDR1 MNHEY, CDR2 SVGEGT. The CDR3 runs 14 residues. CDR3 DNA, as far as it was read: TGTGCCAGCAGTCGCGGACGCGGGGAACGGGAA. Translating it yields CASSRGRGERE. The full CDR3 protein reads CASSRGRGEREAFF.

At least ten counts were recorded for this clone. From the germline J gene comes the end of the CDR3, since the read stops 3 residues before it. V is TRBV20-1 and J is TRBJ2-5, with a possible D match to TRBD1 (5 bases). The V end was cut by 5 bases, the J end by 2 bases, with 12 bases between. This CDR3 comprises 13 residues. The V gene's germline CDR1 is DFQATT and CDR2 SNEGSKA (reference sequence). This chain's CDR3 is CSAAGPGQETQYF. The DNA read from the CDR3 is TGCAGTGCTGCCGGGCCAGGGCAAGAGACC.

This clone showed up many times. The DNA ends 3 residues before the CDR3 does, and the rest of the CDR3 is filled in from the germline J gene. J is TRBJ2-2 and V is TRBV6-1; 7 nucleotides match TRBD2. Germline loops: CDR1 MNHNS, CDR2 SASEGT. V was clipped by 4 bases and J by 5 bases; unmatched bases: 7. The CDR3 contains 15 residues. The CDR3 loop is CASSVREYHTGELFF. The covered CDR3 bases are TGTGCCAGCAGTGTGCGGGAGTACCATACCGGGGAG.

This clone was seen at least ten times. The read gets to within 3 residues of the CDR3 end, and the germline J gene fills in the rest. The V and J genes are TRBV7-2 and TRBJ1-4; weak D call: TRBD1 (5 bases). The CDR3 runs to 14 residues. Germline CDR1 reads SGHTA; CDR2 reads FQGNSA. Between the trimmed V and J ends, which lost 6 bases and 7 bases, there was a span of 15 bases. The CDR3 loop is CASSQQGTAEKLFF. The DNA read from the CDR3 is TGTGCCAGCAGTCAGCAGGGTACGGCTGAAAAA.

This clone was detected many times. The read falls 3 residues short of the CDR3 end, and the missing part is taken from the germline J gene. This chain uses TRBV28 with TRBJ2-7, with 8 bases lining up with TRBD2. The CDR3 has 14 residues. Germline CDR1 is MDHEN and CDR2 is SYDVKM. V lost 3 bases, J lost 2 bases, and 3 bases stayed unmatched. CDR3 bases read: TGTGCCAGCAGTTTGTCTAGCGGGCCCTACGAG. Protein: CASSLSSGPYE. The complete CDR3 reads CASSLSSGPYEQYF.

In its sample, this clone was seen many times. The CDR3 is CASSPTGLGGYTF. The covered CDR3 bases are TGCGCCAGCAGCCCGACAGGTTTGGGGGGC. J is TRBJ1-2 and V is TRBV5-1; tentative D call: TRBD1 (6 bases). The sequence runs out 3 residues before the end of the CDR3; the remainder is reconstructed from the germline J gene. CDR1 and CDR2 from the germline V gene are SGHRS and YFSETQ. The CDR3 length is 13 residues.

This clone was counted at least ten times. Read sequence stops 3 residues before the CDR3 end, and the germline J gene provides the missing end. V gene TRBV12-3 or TRBV12-4 combines with J gene TRBJ2-1, with 10 nucleotides matching TRBD2. CDR3 length: 15 residues. V trimming: 0 bases; J trimming: 7 bases; junction bases outside the gene matches: 3. CDR3 loop: CASSLAGLASNEQFF. Incomplete CDR3 DNA: TGTGCCAGCAGTTTAGCGGGACTAGCGTCAAATGAG.

This clone appeared many times. The read is 3 residues too short to cover the CDR3 end, so that end is filled in from the germline J gene. This chain connects TRBV30 to TRBJ1-1; no clear D. Germline CDR1 reads GTSNPN; CDR2 reads SVGIG (reference sequence). The CDR3 extends over 12 amino acids. Incomplete CDR3 DNA: TGTGCCTGGAGTGTGAGCGGGATGGGA. It specifies CAWSVSGMG. The CDR3 in full is CAWSVSGMGAFF. Together with reference TRBV30 and TRBJ1-1, the CDR3 gives the full variable domain: SQTIHQWPATLVQPVGSPLSLECTVEGTSNPNLYWYRQAAGRGLQLLFYSVGIGQISSEVPQNLSASRPQDRQFILSSKKLLLSDSGFYLCAWSVSGMGAFFGQGTRLTVV.

This clone has a count of ten or more. The missing CDR3 end, 3 residues past where the read stops, is filled in from the germline J gene. V and J are TRBV19 and TRBJ2-5; D remains ambiguous. Between the trimmed V and J ends, which lost 7 bases and 0 bases, there was a span of 9 bases. This CDR3 spans 13 amino acids. The germline V gene has CDR1 LNHDA and CDR2 SQIVND (reference sequence). The CDR3 sequence: CASTAANQETQYF. The DNA read from the CDR3 is TGTGCCAGTACCGCGGCAAACCAAGAGACC.

This clone was picked up many times. The read comes to an end 3 residues before the CDR3 does, leaving the germline J gene to fill in the end. V gene TRBV5-1 combines with J gene TRBJ2-7; D remains ambiguous. V lost 0 bases and J lost 3, with 4 bases in between. The CDR3 length is 12 residues. The germline V gene encodes CDR1 SGHRS and CDR2 YFSETQ. The CDR3 is CASSLEGYEQYF. The CDR3 bases that were read are TGCGCCAGCAGCTTGGAGGGCTACGAG.

There are many counts of this clone. The read is 3 residues too short to cover the CDR3 end, so that end is filled in from the germline J gene. The gene calls are TRBV27 and TRBJ1-5; perhaps TRBD1 as D (5 bases). The V end lost 4 bases, the J end lost 6 bases, and 10 bases lay between the germline ends. CDR3 length: 13 amino acids. Germline-derived CDR1 and CDR2 are MNHEY and SMNVEV (reference sequence). Incomplete CDR3 DNA: TGTGCCAGCAGTTCGGTGAGGGGTCAGCCC. It yields the protein CASSSVRGQP. The whole CDR3 reads CASSSVRGQPQHF.